Listed here are 18 T cell receptor beta chains from one sample, sequenced in a study of CD8 T cells in Susac syndrome. With random hexamers, reverse transcription was performed on roughly 0.45 to 1 ug of RNA. A single record per CDR3 protein comes from TCRdb applying MiXCR to the immunoSEQ multiplex PCR reads. The sample shows 150,000 to 200,000 distinct CDR3 sequences, roughly 92% of them seen only once. The sample comprised CD4+ T cells from PBMCs. These receptors were obtained from a human donor with multiple sclerosis.

The V and J genes are TRBV20-1 and TRBJ2-7; 8 positions match TRBD1. The V segment lost 0 bases and the J segment 5 bases; nucleotides outside the gene matches: 9. The CDR3 covers 15 residues. Germline CDR1 and CDR2: DFQATT and SNEGSKA (reference sequence). The CDR3: CSARDPGGRVNEQYF. CDR3 nucleotides: TGCAGTGCTAGAGATCCAGGGGGCCGGGTGAACGAGCAGTACTTC.

The chain is built from TRBV5-1 and TRBJ2-3; 7 bases match TRBD2. V lost 1 base, J lost 0 bases, and 2 bases stayed unmatched. This CDR3 region has 15 residues. Germline V gene data show CDR1 as SGHRS and CDR2 as YFSETQ. The CDR3 DNA sequence: TGCGCCAGCAGCTTGATGCGGGGGAGCACAGATACGCAGTATTTT. Translated, it gives CASSLMRGSTDTQYF.

The chain recombines TRBV6-2 or TRBV6-3 with TRBJ2-5, with D maybe TRBD1 (7 bases). V was clipped by 6 bases and J by 5 bases, with 13 bases between them. The CDR3 extends over 13 amino acids. CDR1 and CDR2 (germline): MNHEY, SVGEGT. CDR3 in amino acids: CASSQGGRETQYF. The CDR3 bases are TGTGCCAGCAGCCAGGGGGGCCGGGAGACCCAGTACTTC.

V usage is TRBV12-3 or TRBV12-4 and J usage is TRBJ2-1; possibly TRBD2 for D (6 bases). Trimming removed 6 bases at V and 4 bases at J, with 13 bases between. This CDR3 is built from 14 residues. The CDR3 DNA follows: TGTGCCAGCAGCCCCAGCGGGTCATACAATGAGCAGTTCTTC. Protein sequence: CASSPSGSYNEQFF.

This sequence joins TRBV7-3 and TRBJ1-2; D is uncertain. The V end was cut by 5 bases, the J end by 8 bases, with 18 bases between. The CDR3 contains 14 residues. Germline CDR1 reads SGHTA; CDR2 reads FQGTGA. CDR3 region: CASSPDKNVGGYTF. The CDR3 DNA follows: TGTGCCAGCAGCCCAGATAAAAACGTCGGGGGCTACACCTTC. Combining the CDR3 with reference TRBV7-3 and TRBJ1-2 gives the whole variable domain GAGVSQTPSNKVTEKGKYVELRCDPISGHTALYWYRQSLGQGPEFLIYFQGTGAADDSGLPNDRFFAVRPEGSVSTLKIQRTERGDSAVYLCASSPDKNVGGYTFGSGTRLTVV.

V is TRBV28 and J is TRBJ1-1; D might be TRBD1 (5 bases). V lost 3 bases and J 0 bases, leaving 11 bases between the germline ends. The CDR3 spans 15 residues. CDR1 is MDHEN and CDR2 is SYDVKM in the germline V gene. In DNA form, the CDR3 reads TGTGCCAGCAGTTTGGAGGGGATATTGAACACTGAAGCTTTCTTT. Translating it yields CASSLEGILNTEAFF.

The chain links TRBV20-1 to TRBJ1-1; D remains ambiguous. V was trimmed by 0 bases and J by 1 base, leaving 12 bases between them. The CDR3 sequence is 15 residues long. Germline-derived CDR1 and CDR2 are DFQATT and SNEGSKA (reference sequence). DNA of the CDR3: TGCAGTGCTAGAGATGCGGCTAAACCGAACACTGAAGCTTTCTTT. Residues: CSARDAAKPNTEAFF.

This chain links TRBV5-1 with TRBJ1-2, with 9 bases identical to TRBD1. CDR3 length: 15 amino acids. Trimming took 6 bases from V and 6 from J; bases not matched to a gene: 12. The V gene's germline CDR1 is SGHRS and CDR2 YFSETQ. The CDR3 sequence: CASTIGQGSRDGYTF. The CDR3 DNA is TGCGCCAGCACCATTGGACAGGGGAGTCGGGATGGCTACACCTTC.

The CDR3 DNA sequence: TGTGCCAGCAGCTCGGACAGGGCGTCGTACGAGCAGTACTTC. This sequence encodes CASSSDRASYEQYF. V is TRBV11-2 and J is TRBJ2-7; TRBD1 matches 8 bases. The CDR3 consists of 14 residues. Germline V CDR1 and CDR2: SGHAT, FQNNGV. V lost 4 bases to trimming and J lost 4 bases; unmatched junction nucleotides: 6.

The genes are TRBV25-1 and TRBJ2-1; D unclear. The CDR3 extends over 15 amino acids. Germline V lookup: CDR1 MGHDK, CDR2 SYGVNS. The ends were cut back, 1 base at V and 0 bases at J, with 7 bases in the middle. The CDR3 spells CASSELDSSYNEQFF. CDR3 bases: TGTGCCAGCAGTGAATTAGATAGCTCCTACAATGAGCAGTTCTTC.

The chain recombines TRBV6-2 or TRBV6-3 with TRBJ1-1; weak D call: TRBD1 (6 bases). Germline V CDR1 and CDR2: MNHEY, SVGEGT. V gave up 5 bases and J gave up 5 bases, with 9 bases separating them. There are 12 residues in the CDR3. The CDR3 sequence is CASSAQGTEAFF. The CDR3, as DNA: TGTGCCAGCAGTGCTCAGGGGACTGAAGCTTTCTTT.

The V gene is TRBV6-1, the J gene TRBJ2-1; TRBD2 agrees at 13 bases. The V and J ends lost 5 bases and 0 bases, in that order; junction bases with no gene match: 4. From germline, CDR1 is MNHNS and CDR2 SASEGT. CDR3 size: 17 residues. CDR3 loop: CASSKGLAGSSYNEQFF. In DNA form, the CDR3 reads TGTGCCAGCAGTAAGGGACTAGCGGGGAGCTCCTACAATGAGCAGTTCTTC.

The chain carries TRBV18 and TRBJ1-1; the match to TRBD1 covers 7 bases. Losses at the gene ends were 6 bases for V and 0 bases for J; bases not matched to a gene: 7. This CDR3 spans 15 amino acids. The germline V gene has CDR1 KGHSH and CDR2 LQKENI. The CDR3 sequence: CASSPGGKVNTEAFF. The CDR3, as DNA: TGTGCCAGCTCCCCAGGGGGTAAGGTGAACACTGAAGCTTTCTTT.

About this clonotype: A read error may produce the germline difference seen at one junction end. In nucleotides, the CDR3 is TGCGCCAGCAGTCAAGTTGTCTATGAGAACATTCAGTACTTC. Its protein product is CASSQVVYENIQYF. This chain links TRBV4-1 with TRBJ2-4, with no clear D. Germline CDR1 MGHRA, CDR2 YSYEKL. This CDR3 has 14 amino acids.

This chain connects TRBV7-3 to TRBJ2-4; 9 nucleotides match TRBD2. The V gene's germline CDR1 is SGHTA and CDR2 FQGTGA. This CDR3 spans 15 amino acids. Losses at the gene ends were 2 bases for V and 2 bases for J; bases not matched to a gene: 1. The CDR3 DNA reads TGTGCCAGCAGCTTAGGACTAGCGACCAAAAACATTCAGTACTTC. Translating gives CASSLGLATKNIQYF. The whole variable domain, remainder taken from reference TRBV7-3 and TRBJ2-4, is GAGVSQTPSNKVTEKGKYVELRCDPISGHTALYWYRQSLGQGPEFLIYFQGTGAADDSGLPNDRFFAVRPEGSVSTLKIQRTERGDSAVYLCASSLGLATKNIQYFGAGTRLSVL.

This chain connects TRBV6-1 to TRBJ1-1; D remains ambiguous. V was trimmed by 2 bases and J by 5 bases, leaving 15 bases between them. Per the germline V gene, CDR1 is MNHNS and CDR2 is SASEGT. CDR3 length: 15 residues. The CDR3: CASSESRAFRTEAFF. The CDR3 DNA follows: TGTGCCAGCAGTGAAAGCCGGGCGTTTCGGACTGAAGCTTTCTTT.

This sequence joins TRBV25-1 and TRBJ1-1; no definite D call. V lost 2 bases to trimming and J lost 0 bases, with 13 bases between them. There are 16 residues in the CDR3. CDR1 is MGHDK, CDR2 SYGVNS, per germline. The CDR3 spells CASSEDVTAMNTEAFF. DNA for the CDR3: TGTGCCAGCAGTGAAGATGTTACGGCCATGAACACTGAAGCTTTCTTT.

CDR3 sequence: CASSDPADTDTQYF. CDR3 sequence (DNA): TGTGCCAGCAGCGACCCCGCAGATACAGATACGCAGTATTTT. The chain uses TRBV25-1 and TRBJ2-3; no firm D call. Germline-derived CDR1 and CDR2 are MGHDK and SYGVNS. The V and J ends lost 6 bases and 3 bases respectively, with 13 bases between them. This CDR3 contains 14 residues.